This TCR beta chain was retrieved from a study of T cells after posttransplantation cyclophosphamide. Study observations and caveats: TRB clonality was highly associated with recipient CMV seropositivity and reactivation. Later post-transplant blood repertoires were often dominated by donor CD8+ memory clones. Tissue-infiltrating T cells from skin or gut overlapped little with blood T cells.

As concerns this clone: No antigen is known for it.

V lost 0 bases and J 9 bases, leaving 20 bases between the germline ends. The CDR3 covers 16 residues. From germline, CDR1 is MNHEY and CDR2 SVGAGI. Only in-frame clones appear in the TCRdb table, and some are missing; sequencing was by immunoSEQ multiplex PCR. The repertoire consists of around 30,000 clones, with 86% occurring once and the leading ten covering around 3.5%. The clonotype comes from a man between 50 and 59 years old. The chain combines TRBV6-5 with TRBJ1-1, with D perhaps TRBD1 (6 bases). The sequenced sample consisted of PBMCs. CDR3 protein: CASSYSGGAVTYQAFF. CDR3 bases: TGTGCCAGCAGTTACTCTGGGGGGGCGGTCACATACCAAGCTTTCTTT.